This T cell receptor beta chain was found in a study of graft-versus-host responses after intestinal transplantation. Overall study context: The recipients all started with anti-thymocyte globulin induction and then took tacrolimus and steroids for 3 to 4 years. Findings and caveats of the study: There was an association between peak levels of circulating GvH clones and early post-transplant HvG declines. Recipient-marrow GvH clones were detected, some having first appeared in ileum or blood. Allografts carried high graft-versus-host to host-versus-graft clonal ratios in patients having graft-donor T cell macrochimerism.

Trimming took 4 bases from V and 4 from J, leaving 11 bases between them. This CDR3 contains 14 residues. CDR1 and CDR2 from the germline V gene are MNHEY and SMNVEV (reference sequence). Only in-frame clones appear in the TCRdb table, and some are missing; sequencing was by immunoSEQ multiplex PCR. The sample has about 110,000 clones, 90% to 95% seen once. Notes on this clone: As yet, its antigen is unknown.

The origin of this receptor is a human donor who received an intestinal transplant. The rearrangement links TRBV27 to TRBJ2-1; D is tentatively TRBD1 or TRBD2 (5 bases each). Here the sequenced sample was unstimulated CD8+ T cells sorted from spleen or lymph node cells, taken before intestinal transplant. The CDR3 nucleotides are TGTGCCAGCAGTTCCGGGACGGATTACAATGAGCAGTTCTTC. This codes for CASSSGTDYNEQFF.